This TCR beta chain is drawn from a study of T cell responses to AZD1222 COVID-19 vaccine. The overall study: Pooled in the analysis were second doses at about 4 or about 12 weeks.

This clone has just one count. What it binds is not known. General study results and limits: Repertoires were collected only later (after the peak T cell response had occurred). Donors were largely white British and mainly female; clonal diversity was possibly underestimated.

This CDR3 is built from 19 residues. V dropped 2 bases and J dropped 3 bases, with 25 bases sitting between them. Germline CDR1 LNHNV, CDR2 YYDKDF (reference sequence). Data came from immunoSEQ multiplex PCR; TCRdb stores just in-frame clones and leaves some out. Of roughly 160,000 clones in the sample, 90% were seen once. The receptor was isolated from an adult in good health. The specimen comprised peripheral blood, sampled on day 0 of AZD1222 vaccination. This chain links TRBV15 with TRBJ1-1, with D possibly being TRBD1 (5 bases). The CDR3 coding sequence is TGTGCCACCAGCAGACCGAAGAGGGAATACAGGAAAAGGGACACTGAAGCTTTCTTT. Protein sequence: CATSRPKREYRKRDTEAFF.